This TCR beta chain was observed in a study of shared clonotypes between healthy human individuals. Background on the study: The plates for each donor numbered three CD4 naive, three CD4 memory, two CD8 naive and one CD8 memory.

Assay used: immunoSEQ multiplex PCR; TCRdb lists only in-frame clones, some missing. This table has 950,000 to 1,100,000 clones, 78% appearing once. Division of CD4+ cells produced a CD45RA+ naive subset and a CD45RA-negative memory subset. CDR3 length equals 17 residues. Trimming took 1 base from V and 1 from J; bases not matched to a gene: 6. The germline V gene has CDR1 KGHSH and CDR2 LQKENI. This clone was found a few times. The sequenced sample consisted of memory CD4+ T cells from PBMCs. The subset denotes: CD45RA-negative fraction. The clonotype originates from a man between 18 and 35 years old in good health. Some clones in this sample may be carry-over from other donors' samples. This chain joins TRBV18 and TRBJ2-5; 10 bases match TRBD2. CDR3 region: CASSPLRLAGVQETQYF. For the CDR3, the DNA is TGTGCCAGCTCACCACTAAGGCTAGCGGGGGTCCAAGAGACCCAGTACTTC.